This passage covers 31 T cell receptor beta chains from one sample sequenced in a study of cytomegalovirus exposure and HLA in healthy donors. Here immunoSEQ multiplex PCR was the method, and the copy in TCRdb shows in-frame clones only, minus some. The sample contains about 160,000 clones, over 85% of which appear only once. Specimen: PBMCs. These receptors all come from a woman aged 18-29 years in good health and CMV-seropositive.

The chain recombines TRBV7-9 with TRBJ1-2, with TRBD1 identical over 7 bases. Germline V gene lookup returns CDR1 SEHNR and CDR2 FQNEAQ (reference sequence). This CDR3 is built from 15 residues. Unmatched junction bases numbered 8, after V lost 5 bases and J lost 2 bases. The DNA for the CDR3 is TGTGCCAGCAGCCCCGGATGGACAGGAAACTATGGCTACACCTTC. It translates to CASSPGWTGNYGYTF.

The chain couples TRBV11-3 to TRBJ2-5, with D possibly being TRBD1 (5 bases). The CDR3 totals 15 residues. Germline V lookup: CDR1 SGHNT, CDR2 YENEEA. The V end was cut by 3 bases, the J end by 0 bases, with 11 bases between. CDR3 DNA: TGTGCCAGCAGCTTCGGACACGCCGACCAAGAGACCCAGTACTTC. Residues: CASSFGHADQETQYF.

The chain recombines TRBV4-1 with TRBJ2-1, with 16 bases fitting TRBD2. V gave up 3 bases and J gave up 6 bases; unmatched junction bases: 11. From germline, CDR1 is MGHRA and CDR2 YSYEKL. CDR3 size: 19 residues. The CDR3 DNA follows: TGCGCCAGCAGCCACCCGGGACTAGCGGGAGGGCCTTTTTCCAATGAGCAGTTCTTC. Residues: CASSHPGLAGGPFSNEQFF.

The DNA for the CDR3 is TGTGCCAGCAGCTTGGTCGGGATGGAGTTCTTC. The encoded protein is CASSLVGMEFF. The V gene is TRBV5-4, the J gene TRBJ2-1; possible D gene TRBD2, 5 bases. CDR3 length: 11 amino acids. Germline V gene lookup returns CDR1 SGHNT and CDR2 YYREEE (reference sequence). The V end was cut by 0 bases, the J end by 14 bases, with 9 bases between.

In DNA form, the CDR3 reads TGCGCCAGCAGCAGCGGACTGAGTTATGGCTACACCTTC. Translated, it gives CASSSGLSYGYTF. The rearrangement joins TRBV10-1 to TRBJ1-2; D is undetermined. Germline V gives CDR1 WNHNN, CDR2 SYGVQD (reference sequence). The CDR3 sequence is 13 residues long. The V end was cut by 6 bases, the J end by 5 bases, with 13 bases between.

The chain employs TRBV11-3 and TRBJ2-1, with 14 bases identical to TRBD2. The CDR3 totals 19 residues. V gave up 7 bases and J gave up 4 bases; unmatched junction bases: 15. The germline V gene has CDR1 SGHNT and CDR2 YENEEA. CDR3 DNA sequence: TGTGCCAGCACCCTAGCCGCGACTAGCGGGAGGGTTGGGTACAATGAGCAGTTCTTC. Amino acids: CASTLAATSGRVGYNEQFF.

This chain connects TRBV4-2 to TRBJ2-5; TRBD2 is a possible D gene (6 bases). V was clipped by 0 bases and J by 5 bases, with 13 bases between them. Germline values: CDR1 LGHNA, CDR2 YNFKEQ. The length of the CDR3 is 15 residues. The CDR3 nucleotides read TGTGCCAGCAGCCAAGATCGGGGGTTGGTGGAGACCCAGTACTTC. This sequence encodes CASSQDRGLVETQYF.

The V and J genes are TRBV28 and TRBJ1-2; D unclear. The CDR3 is 13 residues long. Deletions cut 3 bases from V and 5 bases from J, with 10 bases between. CDR1 and CDR2 (germline): MDHEN, SYDVKM. The CDR3 DNA sequence: TGTGCCAGCAGTTTCCCTCAAACTTATGGCTACACCTTC. Its translation is CASSFPQTYGYTF.

Details on this clone: The identical CDR3 is also encoded by other nucleotide sequences in the sample. CDR3 nucleotides: TGTGCCAGCTCACCGGGACAGAACACCGGGGAGCTGTTTTTT. The encoded protein is CASSPGQNTGELFF. The chain uses TRBV18 and TRBJ2-2; perhaps TRBD1 as D (6 bases). V was cut by 3 bases and J by 1 base, with 6 bases left in between. The CDR3 spans 14 residues. Germline CDR1 KGHSH, CDR2 LQKENI.

V usage is TRBV19 and J usage is TRBJ1-1; D remains unclear. Germline assignment: CDR1 LNHDA and CDR2 SQIVND (reference sequence). This CDR3 has 13 amino acids. The V end was cut by 1 base, the J end by 0 bases, with 3 bases between. This CDR3 reads CASSIVVNTEAFF. The CDR3 bases are TGTGCCAGTAGTATAGTAGTGAACACTGAAGCTTTCTTT.

This chain links TRBV2 with TRBJ1-2; 9 nucleotides line up with TRBD1. Germline trimming cut 6 bases from V and 3 bases from J; bases unmatched to any gene: 8. Germline CDR1 is SNHLY and CDR2 is FYNNEI. The CDR3 sequence is 15 residues long. This chain's CDR3 is CASRPSTGGDYGYTF. CDR3 bases: TGTGCCAGCAGACCCTCGACAGGGGGGGACTATGGCTACACCTTC.

The V and J genes are TRBV7-2 and TRBJ2-3, with 7 bases that match TRBD2. Losses at the gene ends were 5 bases for V and 2 bases for J; bases not matched to a gene: 7. The CDR3 length is 15 residues. Germline V lookup: CDR1 SGHTA, CDR2 FQGNSA. CDR3 residues: CASSLSGPATDTQYF. For the CDR3, the DNA is TGTGCCAGCAGCCTTAGCGGGCCTGCCACAGATACGCAGTATTTT.

This sequence joins TRBV11-2 and TRBJ2-1; D perhaps matches TRBD2 (5 bases). The CDR3 is made up of 14 amino acids. Between the trimmed V and J ends, which lost 0 bases and 8 bases, there was a span of 11 bases. Germline CDR1 is SGHAT and CDR2 is FQNNGV. The CDR3 reads CASSLEETGDEQFF. Written as DNA, the CDR3 is TGTGCCAGCAGCTTAGAAGAAACCGGGGATGAGCAGTTCTTC.

The chain joins TRBV2 to TRBJ2-1; TRBD2 matches at 10 bases. CDR1 is SNHLY, CDR2 FYNNEI, per germline. This CDR3 comprises 17 residues. Trimming cost V 10 bases and J 1 base; bases outside gene matches: 13. The CDR3 DNA follows: TGTGCCACCACCCTCAGTCCTAGCGGGAGTTCCTACAATGAGCAGTTCTTC. Translating it yields CATTLSPSGSSYNEQFF.

The chain employs TRBV21-1 and TRBJ2-7; the DNA was not compared with TRBD2, the D call given in the table. TRBV21-1 is a pseudogene segment. The CDR3 consists of 17 residues. CDR3 sequence reads: CASSRSTTSGYSYEQYF. CDR3 in DNA: TGTGCCAGCAGCCGATCGACTACCAGCGGGTATAGTTACGAGCAGTACTTC.

This clone has just a few counts. CDR3 sequence: CASSPFGVAYGYTF. CDR3 nucleotides: TGTGCCAGCTCACCATTCGGGGTAGCGTATGGCTACACCTTC. The chain couples TRBV18 to TRBJ1-2; no firm D call. Looked up from germline, CDR1 is KGHSH and CDR2 is LQKENI. This CDR3 region has 14 residues. Trimming stripped 2 bases from V and 5 bases from J, with 12 bases between.

Notes on this clone: A read error may produce the germline difference seen at one junction end. The chain has TRBV5-6 and TRBJ1-2, with 8 positions matching TRBD1. Germline lookup yields CDR1 SGHDT and CDR2 YYEEEE. CDR3 length: 13 amino acids. CDR3 protein: CASSLMRLRDRIF. As DNA, the CDR3 is TGTGCCAGCAGCTTGATGAGGTTGAGGGACAGGATCTTC. Using reference TRBV5-6 and TRBJ1-2 for the parts outside the CDR3, the full variable domain is DAGVTQSPTHLIKTRGQQVTLRCSPKSGHDTVSWYQQALGQGPQFIFQYYEEEERQRGNFPDRFSGHQFPNYSSELNVNALLLGDSALYLCASSLMRLRDRIFGSGTRLTVV.

The V gene is TRBV14, the J gene TRBJ1-2; D unresolved. Germline V gene sequence: CDR1 SGHDN, CDR2 FVKESK. With 4 bases removed from V and 4 bases from J, the gap between germline ends came to 7 bases. The CDR3 loop spans 12 amino acids. CDR3 residues: CASSPSGYGYTF. CDR3 DNA sequence: TGTGCCAGCAGCCCGAGCGGCTATGGCTACACCTTC.

The chain recombines TRBV25-1 with TRBJ2-1, with TRBD2 matching over 7 bases. CDR1 and CDR2 (germline): MGHDK, SYGVNS. This CDR3 comprises 15 residues. V lost 1 base to trimming and J lost 2 bases; unmatched junction nucleotides: 2. The CDR3 region has the DNA TGTGCCAGCAGTGAATCAGCGGGAACCTACAATGAGCAGTTCTTC. Protein sequence: CASSESAGTYNEQFF.

The chain recombines TRBV11-3 with TRBJ2-3; 11 bases line up with TRBD2. Germline V lookup: CDR1 SGHNT, CDR2 YENEEA. V shed 4 bases, J shed 4 bases, and the junction held 7 bases outside the gene matches. The CDR3 totals 16 residues. CDR3 loop: CASSSATSGTPDTQYF. In DNA form, the CDR3 reads TGTGCCAGCAGCTCGGCGACTAGCGGGACCCCAGATACGCAGTATTTT.

This clone was seen once. The chain carries TRBV4-2 and TRBJ2-7, with a weak D call TRBD1 (5 bases). This CDR3 region has 15 residues. The V gene's germline CDR1 is LGHNA and CDR2 YNFKEQ. The V and J ends lost 4 bases and 3 bases respectively, with 16 bases between them. This CDR3 reads CASSLAQGTLYEQYF. The CDR3 region has the DNA TGTGCCAGCAGCCTCGCTCAGGGTACCCTCTACGAGCAGTACTTC.

CDR3 sequence: CASSFGTRGASTGELFF. The CDR3 DNA reads as TGTGCCAGCAGTTTTGGGACGCGGGGGGCAAGCACCGGGGAGCTGTTTTTT. This rearrangement joins TRBV27 to TRBJ2-2, with TRBD2 identical over 8 bases. The CDR3 length is 17 residues. Germline lookup yields CDR1 MNHEY and CDR2 SMNVEV (reference sequence). J was trimmed by 4 bases and V by 3 bases; bases with no gene match: 10.

The gene calls are TRBV27 and TRBJ1-5; D is ambiguous. V dropped 3 bases and J dropped 3 bases, with 6 bases sitting between them. Per germline, CDR1 MNHEY and CDR2 SMNVEV (reference sequence). The CDR3 has 13 amino acids. CDR3 loop: CASSFRSNQPQHF. CDR3 DNA sequence: TGTGCCAGCAGTTTTCGGTCCAATCAGCCCCAGCATTTT.

The V and J genes are TRBV7-9 and TRBJ2-1; D might be TRBD2 (5 bases). The germline CDR1 and CDR2 sequences are SEHNR and FQNEAQ (reference sequence). V lost 0 bases and J 6 bases, leaving 6 bases between the germline ends. The CDR3 sequence is 13 residues long. For the CDR3, the DNA is TGTGCCAGCAGCTTAGCGAGGGTCAATGAGCAGTTCTTC. It translates to CASSLARVNEQFF.

The gene calls are TRBV15 and TRBJ1-1; D is ambiguous. The V end lost 1 base, the J end lost 3 bases, and 15 bases lay between the germline ends. CDR1 LNHNV and CDR2 YYDKDF come from the germline V gene (reference sequence). CDR3 length: 16 amino acids. CDR3 amino acids: CATSRGHLAVDTEAFF. The CDR3 nucleotides read TGTGCCACCAGCAGAGGTCATTTGGCTGTCGACACTGAAGCTTTCTTT. Full variable domain (remainder filled in from reference TRBV15 and TRBJ1-1): DAMVIQNPRYQVTQFGKPVTLSCSQTLNHNVMYWYQQKSSQAPKLLFHYYDKDFNNEADTPDNFQSRRPNTSFCFLDIRSPGLGDTAMYLCATSRGHLAVDTEAFFGQGTRLTVV.

The chain is built from TRBV5-1 and TRBJ2-3, with 10 positions matching TRBD2. This CDR3 comprises 16 residues. With V trimmed by 0 bases and J by 6 bases, 7 bases remained unmatched. Germline-derived CDR1 and CDR2 are SGHRS and YFSETQ. The CDR3 spells CASSLAASGRTDTQYF. The CDR3 region has the DNA TGCGCCAGCAGCTTGGCCGCTAGCGGGAGAACCGATACGCAGTATTTT. Variable domain in full (rest from reference TRBV5-1 and TRBJ2-3): KAGVTQTPRYLIKTRGQQVTLSCSPISGHRSVSWYQQTPGQGLQFLFEYFSETQRNKGNFPGRFSGRQFSNSRSEMNVSTLELGDSALYLCASSLAASGRTDTQYFGPGTRLTVL.

The V gene is TRBV6-4, the J gene TRBJ2-3, with 7 nucleotides matching TRBD2. CDR1 is MRHNA and CDR2 is SNTAGT in the germline V gene. V shed 3 bases and J 3 bases; nucleotides not matched to a gene: 6. This CDR3 spans 15 amino acids. CDR3 protein: CASSEGAGETDTQYF. CDR3 DNA sequence: TGTGCCAGCAGTGAAGGGGCGGGAGAGACAGATACGCAGTATTTT.

The rearrangement links TRBV27 to TRBJ2-5; D is perhaps TRBD1 (6 bases). Germline V gene data show CDR1 as MNHEY and CDR2 as SMNVEV (reference sequence). The V end lost 9 bases, the J end lost 0 bases, and 14 bases lay between the germline ends. This CDR3 has 14 residues. The chain's CDR3 is CASSRQGYQETQYF. The CDR3 DNA reads as TGTGCCAGTAGTCGCCAGGGGTACCAAGAGACCCAGTACTTC.

V and J are TRBV6-6 and TRBJ1-3; 7 bases match TRBD1. The CDR3 totals 15 residues. Germline V lookup: CDR1 MNHNY, CDR2 SVGAGI (reference sequence). Trimming cost V 3 bases and J 7 bases; bases outside gene matches: 9. Here the CDR3 DNA reads TGTGCCAGCAGTTATCCAGGGGGACGTAAGAACACCATATATTTT. Its protein is CASSYPGGRKNTIYF.

This chain links TRBV11-3 with TRBJ2-1, with TRBD2 as a possible D gene (6 bases). This CDR3 spans 12 amino acids. CDR1 and CDR2 from the germline V gene are SGHNT and YENEEA. V lost 9 bases and J 4 bases, leaving 10 bases between the germline ends. CDR3 bases: TGTGCCAGTGGCGGGACTTACAATGAGCAGTTCTTC. Encoded protein: CASGGTYNEQFF.

This clone occurred a few times. V usage is TRBV4-1 and J usage is TRBJ1-5; D is unclear. V lost 0 bases, J lost 4 bases, and 10 bases lay in between. This CDR3 contains 15 residues. The germline gives CDR1 MGHRA, CDR2 YSYEKL. The CDR3 DNA is TGCGCCAGCAGCCAAGATTTGTCCGTAAATCAGCCCCAGCATTTT. Protein product: CASSQDLSVNQPQHF.